One sample yielded the 8 T cell receptor beta chains listed below, sequenced in a study of T cell responses to AZD1222 COVID-19 vaccine. Here immunoSEQ multiplex PCR was the method, and the copy in TCRdb shows in-frame clones only, minus some. The sample contains some 170,000 clones, about 89% of which appear only once. This sample comprised peripheral blood, obtained on day 0 of AZD1222 vaccination. The source is an adult in good health.

The chain links TRBV7-9 to TRBJ1-1; D gene uncertain. The CDR3 has 14 residues. Looked up from germline, CDR1 is SEHNR and CDR2 is FQNEAQ (reference sequence). The V end lost 8 bases, the J end lost 4 bases, and 17 bases lay between the germline ends. The CDR3 DNA reads as TGTGCCAGCTATCTGGCTGGGGTGGGCACTGAAGCTTTCTTT. Protein: CASYLAGVGTEAFF.

This chain connects TRBV6-5 to TRBJ2-3, with a tentative D call TRBD2 (6 bases). Trimming removed 3 bases at V and 2 bases at J, with 15 bases between. The length of the CDR3 is 16 residues. Germline CDR1 reads MNHEY; CDR2 reads SVGAGI. The CDR3 DNA reads as TGTGCCAGCAGTTATTCCCCTAGCGCCAACACAGATACGCAGTATTTT. Protein sequence: CASSYSPSANTDTQYF.

The chain links TRBV9 to TRBJ2-3, with no clear D. From germline, CDR1 is SGDLS and CDR2 YYNGEE. The V and J ends lost 2 bases and 1 base respectively, with 2 bases between them. The CDR3 loop spans 12 amino acids. Here the CDR3 DNA reads TGTGCCAGCAGCGTGGGCACAGATACGCAGTATTTT. This sequence encodes CASSVGTDTQYF.

The gene calls are TRBV6-2 or TRBV6-3 and TRBJ2-2; D tentatively reads TRBD1 or TRBD2 (5 bases each). CDR1 MNHEY and CDR2 SVGEGT come from the germline V gene. V was cut by 0 bases and J by 1 base, with 12 bases left in between. This CDR3 spans 17 amino acids. This chain's CDR3 is CASSYSPGAQNTGELFF. The CDR3 DNA is TGTGCCAGCAGTTACTCCCCCGGGGCACAGAACACCGGGGAGCTGTTTTTT.

The genes are TRBV27 and TRBJ1-1; perhaps TRBD1 as D (5 bases). Germline V CDR1 and CDR2: MNHEY, SMNVEV (reference sequence). Trimming shortened V by 0 bases and J by 6 bases, and 14 bases separated the two germline ends. The CDR3 runs to 15 residues. DNA of the CDR3: TGTGCCAGCAGTTTATCGGGGGTTGTTGGGCCTGAAGCTTTCTTT. Protein sequence: CASSLSGVVGPEAFF.

This chain connects TRBV14 to TRBJ2-1; the D gene is possibly TRBD1 (5 bases). There are 13 residues in the CDR3. The ends were cut back, 0 bases at V and 14 bases at J, with 14 bases in the middle. Germline loops: CDR1 SGHDN, CDR2 FVKESK. This CDR3 reads CASSQDLSKGEFF. CDR3 nucleotides: TGTGCCAGCAGCCAAGATCTAAGCAAAGGGGAGTTCTTC.

This chain connects TRBV11-2 to TRBJ1-3, with TRBD1 matching over 8 bases. This CDR3 spans 17 amino acids. Germline V CDR1 and CDR2: SGHAT, FQNNGV. Trimming took 5 bases from V and 0 from J; bases not matched to a gene: 9. The CDR3 nucleotides read TGTGCCAGCAGCCGAAGGGGACAGGAGAGCTCTGGAAACACCATATATTTT. Translation gives CASSRRGQESSGNTIYF. Variable domain in full (rest from reference TRBV11-2 and TRBJ1-3): EAGVAQSPRYKIIEKRQSVAFWCNPISGHATLYWYQQILGQGPKLLIQFQNNGVVDDSQLPKDRFSAERLKGVDSTLKIQPAKLEDSAVYLCASSRRGQESSGNTIYFGEGSWLTVV.

This clone is a singleton in its sample. V gene TRBV6-1 combines with J gene TRBJ2-1; the D is unclear. This CDR3 is 13 amino acids long. Germline CDR1 reads MNHNS; CDR2 reads SASEGT. Trimming left V 2 bases short and J 2 bases short, with 4 bases between. The CDR3 reads CASSEQTYNEQFF. Here the CDR3 DNA reads TGTGCCAGCAGTGAACAGACCTACAATGAGCAGTTCTTC.